A selection of T cell receptor beta chains follows, all from one sample in a study of cytomegalovirus exposure and HLA in healthy donors. The protocol was immunoSEQ multiplex PCR, while the TCRdb copy is restricted to in-frame clones and leaves out a portion. The data show about 190,000 clones, with approximately 84% seen just once and approximately 5.4% held by the top ten. The sequencing input was PBMCs. The receptors shown here come from a woman between 25 and 40 years old in good health and CMV-seropositive. Both conserved end residues are part of each CDR3. A D gene is named only where the DNA matches it firmly. Clone size is stated in some rows and not others, as once, few, many or a class when expanded.

d_call j_call v_call clone_size cdr3_nt cdr3_aa
- TRBJ2-7 TRBV11-2 - TGTGCCAGCAGCTTACGGGATCGGGTGAGTCGGTCCTACGAGCAGTACTTC CASSLRDRVSRSYEQYF
TRBD2 TRBJ2-1 TRBV28 once TGTGCCAGCAGCTACCCCACTAGCGGGGGTTACAATGAGCAGTTCTTC CASSYPTSGGYNEQFF
- TRBJ1-5 TRBV6-5 - TGTGCCAGCAGTTCGGGGGGTATCTATCAGCCCCAGCATTTT CASSSGGIYQPQHF
TRBD2 TRBJ2-7 TRBV4-2 - TGTGCCAGCAGCCAAGAATTTCGGGGGAGGGTGGACGAGCAGTACTTC CASSQEFRGRVDEQYF
- TRBJ2-2 TRBV5-1 - TGCGCCAGCAGCCCAGGACAGCTCACCGGGGAGCTGTTTTTT CASSPGQLTGELFF
- TRBJ2-7 TRBV6-6 few TGTGCCAGCCTGGACGAGAGTCGGGACTTACCCTACGAGCAGTACTTC CASLDESRDLPYEQYF
- TRBJ1-6 TRBV7-6 - TGTGCCAGCAGCCCCGTACAGGGTGCTCGCTCACCCCTCCACTTT CASSPVQGARSPLHF
TRBD1 TRBJ2-7 TRBV6-6 few TGTGCCAGCACGGACAGGGGGACGTACGAGCAGTACTTC CASTDRGTYEQYF
- TRBJ1-1 TRBV6-5 - TGTGCCATTCGGACATCCGAGGCGAACACTGAAGCTTTCTTT CAIRTSEANTEAFF
- TRBJ1-2 TRBV28 - TGTGCCAGCAGTTCATCTGGGAGCCGCCTATCGGGCTACACCTTC CASSSSGSRLSGYTF
- TRBJ2-5 TRBV19 once TGTGCCAGTAGTATGTTTATGGGCGAGACCCAGTACTTC CASSMFMGETQYF
- TRBJ2-3 TRBV29-1 few TGCAGCGTTGCATTCTACTCGCGGTATAGCACAGATACGCAGTATTTT CSVAFYSRYSTDTQYF
- TRBJ1-2 TRBV2 - TGTGCCAGCAGTGAAGATGCGGGCAAGGGCTACACCTTC CASSEDAGKGYTF
TRBD1 TRBJ2-1 TRBV5-8 - TGTGCCAGCAGCTTGGGGATAGGGACAGTCTACAATGAGCAGTTCTTC CASSLGIGTVYNEQFF
- TRBJ2-2 TRBV4-2 - TGTGCCAGCAGCCAAGAAATTAACGGGATCTACACCGGGGAGCTGTTTTTT CASSQEINGIYTGELFF
TRBD1 TRBJ2-6 TRBV4-1 - TGCGCCAGCAGCCCCGAGGGGGCCCCTGGGGCCAACGTCCTGACTTTC CASSPEGAPGANVLTF
- TRBJ1-1 TRBV27 - TGTGCCAGCAGTTTATCTTACAGGAGGGCGACTGAAGCTTTCTTT CASSLSYRRATEAFF
TRBD1 TRBJ2-7 TRBV5-1 - TGCGCCAGCAGCACCGGACAGGCTTTAAGCTCCTACGAGCAGTACTTC CASSTGQALSSYEQYF
TRBD1 TRBJ2-7 TRBV5-1 - TGCGCCAGCAGCGGGACAGGGGCATACGAGCAGTACTTC CASSGTGAYEQYF
- TRBJ2-5 TRBV5-5 - TGTGCCAGCAGCTTGGGCCCGGGTCTGGAGACCCAGTACTTC CASSLGPGLETQYF
TRBD2 TRBJ2-3 TRBV2 - TGTGCCAGACCGACTAGCGGGATTAGGTCTAGCACAGATACGCAGTATTTT CARPTSGIRSSTDTQYF
TRBD2 TRBJ2-7 TRBV7-9 - TGTGCCAGCACCGGGACTAGCCATGTGCAGTACTTC CASTGTSHVQYF
- TRBJ2-3 TRBV5-6 - TGTGCCAGCAGCTTGGATGAGGCTAGTGAGATGCATACGCAGTATTTT CASSLDEASEMHTQYF
- TRBJ2-7 TRBV7-9 - TGTGCCAGCAGCCCACAGAGTCTATCCTACGAGCAGTACTTC CASSPQSLSYEQYF
TRBD2 TRBJ2-3 TRBV28 - TGTGCCAGCAGGGAAATAGCGGGAGGGGTTGGAGATACGCAGTATTTT CASREIAGGVGDTQYF
TRBD1 TRBJ1-5 TRBV5-8 - TGTGCCAGCAGCTTGGGGGGACAGCCTAGCAATCAGCCCCAGCATTTT CASSLGGQPSNQPQHF
- TRBJ1-1 TRBV28 - TGTGCCAGCAGTTTAGCGCCAACTGGCGGGAACACTGAAGCTTTCTTT CASSLAPTGGNTEAFF
- TRBJ1-1 TRBV4-3 - TGCGCCAGCAGCCAATTTTTCCAACCAGGGTACACTGAAGCTTTCTTT CASSQFFQPGYTEAFF
- TRBJ1-4 TRBV27 - TGTGCCAGCAGTTTGGGGGGTTGGAGTGAAAAACTGTTTTTT CASSLGGWSEKLFF
TRBD2 TRBJ2-7 TRBV28 - TGTGCCAGCAGTTTACAACTAGCGGGAGGGGATTACTACGAGCAGTACTTC CASSLQLAGGDYYEQYF
- TRBJ1-5 TRBV28 few TGTGCCAGCAGTTTAAGGTCAGCAGGGTTCGATCAGCCCCAGCATTTT CASSLRSAGFDQPQHF
- TRBJ1-1 TRBV5-1 - TGCGCCAGCAGCTTGGAAGGCAGGGTTGGCACTGAAGCTTTCTTT CASSLEGRVGTEAFF
TRBD1 TRBJ1-1 TRBV5-6 - TGTGCCAGCAGCTATCGACAGGGATTGACTGAAGCTTTCTTT CASSYRQGLTEAFF
- TRBJ1-2 TRBV4-1 - TGCGCCAGCAGCCAAGAAGGGGCAGGTAACTATGGCTACACCTTC CASSQEGAGNYGYTF
TRBD2 TRBJ2-3 TRBV10-3 - TGTGCCATCAGTAGAGGGGACTCGGGACTAGTCACAGATACGCAGTATTTT CAISRGDSGLVTDTQYF
- TRBJ1-5 TRBV27 - TGTGCCAGCCGAATGGGGGCCCAACAGCCCCAGCATTTT CASRMGAQQPQHF
TRBD1 TRBJ1-1 TRBV10-2 - TGCGCCAGCAGCCCCTTGGGGACAGGGAGGTATTCTGAAGCTTTCTTT CASSPLGTGRYSEAFF
- TRBJ1-2 TRBV19 - TGTGCCAGTTCGCGGGCTCCCGGCCATGGCTACACCTTC CASSRAPGHGYTF
TRBD1 TRBJ2-7 TRBV2 once TGTGCCAGCAGCCCGGACAGGGGGCTAGTATACGAGCAGTACTTC CASSPDRGLVYEQYF
- TRBJ1-1 TRBV2 few TGTGCCAGCATTAAGGAGTACACTGAAGCTTTCTTT CASIKEYTEAFF
- TRBJ1-5 TRBV5-6 many TGTGCCAGCAGCTTGGCCGAGGTAAACCAGCCCCAGCATTTT CASSLAEVNQPQHF
TRBD2 TRBJ2-7 TRBV28 once TGTGCCAGCAGTTTATCCCCTAGCGGGAGTCTCCACGAGCAGTACTTC CASSLSPSGSLHEQYF
- TRBJ1-1 TRBV15 - TGTGCCACCAGCAGAGATAGCTTCTACACTGAAGCTTTCTTT CATSRDSFYTEAFF